What follows is one TCR beta chain and its context. Its antigen is currently unknown. The sample comes from a study of neoadjuvant nivolumab and ipilimumab in lung cancer. Study-level results: TCR receptors were sequenced in few samples. Pretherapy blood TCR richness correlated positively with resected tumor richness. Resected tumors had greater TCR richness and clonality than uninvolved lung. Pathologic regression was not significantly tied to TCR clonality.

Germline assignment: CDR1 SGHTA and CDR2 FQGNSA. The germline V and J ends were trimmed by 5 bases and 4 bases, with 17 bases remaining between them. The CDR3 runs 15 residues. TCRdb's table, derived via immunoSEQ multiplex PCR, lists solely in-frame clones and lacks some. The sample lists fewer than 40,000 clones; 90% were seen once. The V gene is TRBV7-2, the J gene TRBJ2-5, with D perhaps TRBD1 (6 bases). The material was peripheral blood, obtained after neoadjuvant nivolumab, alone or with ipilimumab, at or shortly before surgery. The source of this sequence is an adult with non-small cell lung cancer. This CDR3 reads CASSRNPGHRETQYF. CDR3 in DNA: TGTGCCAGCAGCCGGAATCCGGGACACCGAGAGACCCAGTACTTC. Together with reference TRBV7-2 and TRBJ2-5, the CDR3 gives the full variable domain: GAGVSQSPSNKVTEKGKDVELRCDPISGHTALYWYRQSLGQGLEFLIYFQGNSAPDKSGLPSDRFSAERTGGSVSTLTIQRTQQEDSAVYLCASSRNPGHRETQYFGPGTRLLVL.